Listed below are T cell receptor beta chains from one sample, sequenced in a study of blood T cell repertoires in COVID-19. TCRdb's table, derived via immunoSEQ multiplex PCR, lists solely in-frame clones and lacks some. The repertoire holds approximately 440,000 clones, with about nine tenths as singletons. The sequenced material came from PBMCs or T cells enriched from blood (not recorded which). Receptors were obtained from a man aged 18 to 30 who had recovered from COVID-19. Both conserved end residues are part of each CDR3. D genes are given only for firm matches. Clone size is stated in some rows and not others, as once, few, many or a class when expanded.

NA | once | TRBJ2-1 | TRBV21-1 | CASSTGQYNEQFF | TGTGCCAGCAGCACGGGACAATACAATGAGCAGTTCTTC
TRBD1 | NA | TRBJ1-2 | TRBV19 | CASSIDGAGQNYGYTF | TGTGCCAGTAGTATAGACGGGGCGGGACAGAACTATGGCTACACCTTC
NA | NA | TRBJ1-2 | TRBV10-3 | CAISDLIQAPSNYGYTF | TGTGCCATCAGTGACTTAATACAGGCACCGTCTAACTATGGCTACACCTTC
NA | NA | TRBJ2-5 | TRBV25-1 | CASSEVGGRQETQYF | TGTGCCAGCAGTGAGGTCGGTGGTAGACAAGAGACCCAGTACTTC
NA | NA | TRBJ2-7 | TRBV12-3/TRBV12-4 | CASSPGGYEQYF | TGTGCCAGCAGCCCCGGGGGATACGAGCAGTACTTC
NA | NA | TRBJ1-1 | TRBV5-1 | CASSLLQGMNTEAFF | TGCGCCAGCAGCTTACTACAAGGCATGAACACTGAAGCTTTCTTT
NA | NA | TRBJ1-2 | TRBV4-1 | CASSQGRGEGGGYTF | TGCGCCAGCAGCCAAGGGCGTGGGGAAGGGGGTGGCTACACCTTC
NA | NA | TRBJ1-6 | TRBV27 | CASSYSSSYNSPLHF | TGTGCCAGCAGTTATTCGAGCTCCTATAATTCACCCCTCCACTTT
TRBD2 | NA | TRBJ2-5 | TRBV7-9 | CASSHSLTSGQETQYF | TGTGCCAGCAGCCACTCTTTGACTAGCGGTCAAGAGACCCAGTACTTC
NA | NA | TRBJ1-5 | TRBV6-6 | CASSYSPLSHQPQHF | TGTGCCAGCAGTTACTCGCCATTGAGCCATCAGCCCCAGCATTTT
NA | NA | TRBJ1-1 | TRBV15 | CATSSDMNTEAFF | TGTGCCACCAGCAGTGACATGAACACTGAAGCTTTCTTT
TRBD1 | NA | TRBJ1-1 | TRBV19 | CASLRDRNTEAFF | TGTGCCAGTCTAAGGGACAGGAACACTGAAGCTTTCTTT
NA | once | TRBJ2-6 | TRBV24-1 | CATSDVYSGSGANVLTF | TGTGCCACCAGTGATGTATATTCAGGGTCTGGGGCCAACGTCCTGACTTTC
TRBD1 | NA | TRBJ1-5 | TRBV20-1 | CSASTGEYGQPQHF | TGCAGTGCAAGTACAGGGGAATACGGTCAGCCCCAGCATTTT
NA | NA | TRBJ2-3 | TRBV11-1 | CASSLLAGSTDTQYF | TGTGCCAGCAGCTTATTGGCGGGATCCACAGATACGCAGTATTTT
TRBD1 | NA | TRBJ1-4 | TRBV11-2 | CASSTKTGTNEKLFF | TGTGCCAGCAGCACGAAGACAGGGACTAATGAAAAACTGTTTTTT
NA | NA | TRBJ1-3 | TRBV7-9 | CASSLPRDTNSGNTIYF | TGTGCCAGCAGCTTGCCCAGAGACACAAACTCTGGAAACACCATATATTTT
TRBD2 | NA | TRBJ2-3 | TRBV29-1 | CSVEGTSGTDTQYF | TGCAGCGTCGAGGGGACTAGCGGCACAGATACGCAGTATTTT
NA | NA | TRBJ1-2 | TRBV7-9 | CASSPATHNYGYTF | TGTGCCAGCAGCCCGGCGACTCATAACTATGGCTACACCTTC
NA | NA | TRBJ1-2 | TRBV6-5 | CASSYSFAGLNYGYTF | TGTGCCAGCAGTTACTCCTTCGCAGGCTTGAACTATGGCTACACCTTC
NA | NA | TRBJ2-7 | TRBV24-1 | CATSGPASEQYF | TGTGCCACCAGTGGTCCCGCGAGCGAGCAGTACTTC
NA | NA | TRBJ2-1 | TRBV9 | CASSVEGRSYNEQFF | TGTGCCAGCAGCGTAGAGGGGCGCTCCTACAATGAGCAGTTCTTC
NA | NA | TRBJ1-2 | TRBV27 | CASSLTVGQNYGYTF | TGTGCCAGCAGTTTAACGGTCGGACAGAACTATGGCTACACCTTC
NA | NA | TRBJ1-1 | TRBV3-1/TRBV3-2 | CASTPTLGLEAFF | TGTGCCAGCACCCCTACCCTGGGACTGGAAGCTTTCTTT
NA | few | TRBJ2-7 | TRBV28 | CASSPIGRLYEQYF | TGTGCCAGCAGCCCCATCGGCAGGCTTTACGAGCAGTACTTC
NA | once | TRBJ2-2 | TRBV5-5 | CASSLRGNTGELFF | TGTGCCAGCAGCTTGAGAGGGAACACCGGGGAGCTGTTTTTT
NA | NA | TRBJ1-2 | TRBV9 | CASTPVRASLGYTF | TGTGCCAGCACGCCAGTCAGGGCTTCACTTGGCTACACCTTC
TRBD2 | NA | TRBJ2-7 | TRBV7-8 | CASSRLGLAGPPTYEQYF | TGTGCCAGCAGCCGCTTGGGACTAGCGGGACCTCCTACCTACGAGCAGTACTTC